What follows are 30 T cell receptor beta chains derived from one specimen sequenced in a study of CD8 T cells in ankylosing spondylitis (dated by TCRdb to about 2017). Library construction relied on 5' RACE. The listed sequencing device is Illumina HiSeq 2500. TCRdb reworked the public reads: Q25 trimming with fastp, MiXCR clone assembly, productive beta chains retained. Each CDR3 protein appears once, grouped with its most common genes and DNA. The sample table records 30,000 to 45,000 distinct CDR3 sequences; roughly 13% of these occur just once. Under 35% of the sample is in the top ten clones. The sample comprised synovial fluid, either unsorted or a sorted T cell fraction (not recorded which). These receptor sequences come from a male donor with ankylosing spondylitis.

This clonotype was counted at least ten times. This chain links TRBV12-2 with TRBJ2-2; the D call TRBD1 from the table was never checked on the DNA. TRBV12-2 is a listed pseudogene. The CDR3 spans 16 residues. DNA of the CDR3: TGTGCAAGTCGCCCTAGACAGGGGGCAAACACCGGGGAGCTGTTTTTT. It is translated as CASRPRQGANTGELFF.

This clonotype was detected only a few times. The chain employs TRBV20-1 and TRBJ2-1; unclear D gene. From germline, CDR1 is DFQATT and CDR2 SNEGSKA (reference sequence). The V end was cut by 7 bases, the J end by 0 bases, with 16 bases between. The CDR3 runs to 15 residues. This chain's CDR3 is CSVRRLVSSYNEQFF. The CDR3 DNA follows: TGCAGTGTCAGGCGGCTGGTTAGCTCCTACAATGAGCAGTTCTTC.

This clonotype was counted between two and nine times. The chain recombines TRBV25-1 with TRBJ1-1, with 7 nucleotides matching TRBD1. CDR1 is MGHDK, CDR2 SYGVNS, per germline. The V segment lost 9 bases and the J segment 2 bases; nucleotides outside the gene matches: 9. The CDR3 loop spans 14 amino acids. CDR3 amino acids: CASCRDSENTEAFF. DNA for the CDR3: TGTGCCAGTTGCAGGGACAGTGAAAACACTGAAGCTTTCTTT.

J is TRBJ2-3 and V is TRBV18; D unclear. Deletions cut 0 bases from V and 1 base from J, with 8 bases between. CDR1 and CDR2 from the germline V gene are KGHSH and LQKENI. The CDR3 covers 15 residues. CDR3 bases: TGTGCCAGCTCACCACCCACCGCCGGCACAGATACGCAGTATTTT. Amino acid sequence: CASSPPTAGTDTQYF.

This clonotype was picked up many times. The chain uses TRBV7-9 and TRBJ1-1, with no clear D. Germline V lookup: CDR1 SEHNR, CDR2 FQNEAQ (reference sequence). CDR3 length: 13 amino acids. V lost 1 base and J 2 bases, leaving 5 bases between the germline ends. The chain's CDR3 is CASSLGQNTEAFF. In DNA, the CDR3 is TGTGCCAGCAGCTTAGGACAAAACACTGAAGCTTTCTTT.

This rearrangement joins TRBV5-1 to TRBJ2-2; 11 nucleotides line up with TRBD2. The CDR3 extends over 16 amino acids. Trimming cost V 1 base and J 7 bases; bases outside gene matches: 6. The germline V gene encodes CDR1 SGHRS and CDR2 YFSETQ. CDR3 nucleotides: TGCGCCAGCAGCTTGTGGACTAGCGGGCCTAACGGGGAGCTGTTTTTT. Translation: CASSLWTSGPNGELFF.

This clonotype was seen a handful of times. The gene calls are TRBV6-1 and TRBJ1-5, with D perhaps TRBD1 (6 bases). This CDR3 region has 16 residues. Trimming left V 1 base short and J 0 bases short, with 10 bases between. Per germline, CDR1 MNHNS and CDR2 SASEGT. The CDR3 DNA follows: TGTGCCAGCAGTGAAGGACAGGATGATAGCAATCAGCCCCAGCATTTT. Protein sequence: CASSEGQDDSNQPQHF.

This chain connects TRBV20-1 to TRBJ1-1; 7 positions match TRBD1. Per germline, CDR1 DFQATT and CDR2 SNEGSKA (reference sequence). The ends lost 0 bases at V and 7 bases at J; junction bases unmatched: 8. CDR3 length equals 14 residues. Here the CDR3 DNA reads TGCAGTGCTAGAGATAATAACAGGGGAAGTGAAGCTTTCTTT. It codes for CSARDNNRGSEAFF.

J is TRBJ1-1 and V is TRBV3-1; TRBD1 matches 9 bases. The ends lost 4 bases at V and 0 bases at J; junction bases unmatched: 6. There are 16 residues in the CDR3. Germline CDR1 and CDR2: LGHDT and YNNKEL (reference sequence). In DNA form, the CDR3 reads TGTGCCAGCAGCCCCGGGACAGGGAGCATGAACACTGAAGCTTTCTTT. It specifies CASSPGTGSMNTEAFF.

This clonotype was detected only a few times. Here the CDR3 reads CASSLGRGGIFQETQYF. The CDR3 nucleotides are TGTGCCAGCAGCTTAGGCCGGGGGGGTATATTCCAAGAGACCCAGTACTTC. The chain uses TRBV7-6 and TRBJ2-5; TRBD2 aligns across 8 bases. This CDR3 is 17 amino acids long. CDR1 and CDR2 (germline): SGHVS, FNYEAQ. With 1 base clipped from V and 1 base from J, the junction kept 8 bases outside the gene matches.

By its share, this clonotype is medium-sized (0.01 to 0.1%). CDR3 region: CASSLITGVIGANVLTF. CDR3 nucleotides: TGTGCCAGCAGCCTAATAACAGGTGTCATAGGGGCCAACGTCCTGACTTTC. The rearrangement joins TRBV6-5 to TRBJ2-6; possibly TRBD1 for D (5 bases). The germline V gene has CDR1 MNHEY and CDR2 SVGAGI. V was shortened by 6 bases and J by 4 bases, with 19 bases between the two germline ends. The CDR3 is 17 residues long.

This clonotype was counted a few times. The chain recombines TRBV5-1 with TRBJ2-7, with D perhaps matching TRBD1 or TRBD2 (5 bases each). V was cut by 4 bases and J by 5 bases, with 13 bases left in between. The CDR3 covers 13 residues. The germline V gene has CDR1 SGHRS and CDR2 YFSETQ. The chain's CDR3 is CASSAQGVNEQYF. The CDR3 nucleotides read TGCGCCAGCAGCGCTCAGGGAGTAAACGAGCAGTACTTC.

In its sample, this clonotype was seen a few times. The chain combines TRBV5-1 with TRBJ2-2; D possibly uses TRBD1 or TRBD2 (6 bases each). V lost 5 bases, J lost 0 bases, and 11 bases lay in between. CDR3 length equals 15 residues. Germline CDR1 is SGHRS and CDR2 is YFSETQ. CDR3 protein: CASRRRGPNTGELFF. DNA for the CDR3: TGCGCCAGCAGGCGTCGGGGGCCGAACACCGGGGAGCTGTTTTTT.

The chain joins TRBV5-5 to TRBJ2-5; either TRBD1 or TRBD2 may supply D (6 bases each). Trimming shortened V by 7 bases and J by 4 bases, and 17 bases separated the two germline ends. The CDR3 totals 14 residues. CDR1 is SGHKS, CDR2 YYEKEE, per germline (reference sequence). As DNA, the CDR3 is TGTGCCAGCCTCCCGTGGGGGGCGAGAGAGACCCAGTACTTC. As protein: CASLPWGARETQYF.

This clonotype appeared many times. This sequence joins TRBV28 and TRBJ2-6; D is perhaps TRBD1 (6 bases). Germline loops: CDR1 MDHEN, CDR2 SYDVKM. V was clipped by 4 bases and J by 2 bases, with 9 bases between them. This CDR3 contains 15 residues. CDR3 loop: CASSSYRAGANVLTF. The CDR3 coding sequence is TGTGCCAGCAGTTCGTACAGGGCTGGGGCCAACGTCCTGACTTTC.

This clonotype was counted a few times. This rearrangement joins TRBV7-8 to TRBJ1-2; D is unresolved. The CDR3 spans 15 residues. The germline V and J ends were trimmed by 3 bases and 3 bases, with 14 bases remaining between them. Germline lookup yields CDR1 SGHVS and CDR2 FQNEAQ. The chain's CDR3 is CASSFMSVLDYGYTF. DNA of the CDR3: TGTGCCAGCAGCTTTATGTCAGTTCTTGACTATGGCTACACCTTC.

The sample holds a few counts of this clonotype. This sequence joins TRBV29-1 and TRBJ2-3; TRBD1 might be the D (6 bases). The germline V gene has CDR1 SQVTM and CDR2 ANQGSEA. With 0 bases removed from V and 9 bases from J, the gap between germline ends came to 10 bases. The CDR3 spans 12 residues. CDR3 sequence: CSVEEGASTQYF. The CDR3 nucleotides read TGCAGCGTTGAAGAGGGGGCTAGCACGCAGTATTTT.

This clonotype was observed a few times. The CDR3 protein is CSASDRVVDTQYF. CDR3 nucleotide sequence: TGCAGTGCTAGCGACAGGGTAGTAGATACGCAGTATTTT. The chain has TRBV20-1 and TRBJ2-3; 7 positions match TRBD1. The CDR3 has 13 residues. Trimming at V came to 3 bases and at J to 5 bases, leaving 5 bases not matched to a gene. CDR1 is DFQATT, CDR2 SNEGSKA, per germline (reference sequence).

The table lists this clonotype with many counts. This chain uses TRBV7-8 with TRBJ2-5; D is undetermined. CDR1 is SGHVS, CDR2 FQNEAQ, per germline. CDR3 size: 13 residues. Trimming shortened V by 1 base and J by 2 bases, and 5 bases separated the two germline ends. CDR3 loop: CASSLDRQETQYF. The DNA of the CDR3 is TGTGCCAGCAGCTTAGACAGACAAGAGACCCAGTACTTC.

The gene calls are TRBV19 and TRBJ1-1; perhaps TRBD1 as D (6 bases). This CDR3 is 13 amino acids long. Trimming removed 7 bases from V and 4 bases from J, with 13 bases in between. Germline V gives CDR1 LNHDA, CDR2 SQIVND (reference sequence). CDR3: CASIGSGATEAFF. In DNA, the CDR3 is TGTGCCAGTATAGGCTCAGGGGCCACTGAAGCTTTCTTT.

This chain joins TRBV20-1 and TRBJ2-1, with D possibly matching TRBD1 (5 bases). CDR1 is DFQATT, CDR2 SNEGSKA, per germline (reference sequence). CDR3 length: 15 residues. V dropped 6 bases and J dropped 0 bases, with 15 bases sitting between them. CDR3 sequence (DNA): TGCAGTGCCACATCCCCTGACAGCTCCTACAATGAGCAGTTCTTC. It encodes CSATSPDSSYNEQFF.

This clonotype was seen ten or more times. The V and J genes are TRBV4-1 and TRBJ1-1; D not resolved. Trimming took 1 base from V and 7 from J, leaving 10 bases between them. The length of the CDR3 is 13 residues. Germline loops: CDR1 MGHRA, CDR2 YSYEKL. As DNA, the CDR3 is TGCGCCAGCAGCCAAGGAACCTCGAGTGAAGCTTTCTTT. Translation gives CASSQGTSSEAFF.

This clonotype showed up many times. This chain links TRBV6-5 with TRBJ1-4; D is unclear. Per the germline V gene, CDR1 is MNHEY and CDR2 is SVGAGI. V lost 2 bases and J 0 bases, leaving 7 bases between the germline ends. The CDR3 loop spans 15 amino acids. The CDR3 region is CASSYQEATNEKLFF. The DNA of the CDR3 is TGTGCCAGCAGTTACCAGGAGGCAACTAATGAAAAACTGTTTTTT.

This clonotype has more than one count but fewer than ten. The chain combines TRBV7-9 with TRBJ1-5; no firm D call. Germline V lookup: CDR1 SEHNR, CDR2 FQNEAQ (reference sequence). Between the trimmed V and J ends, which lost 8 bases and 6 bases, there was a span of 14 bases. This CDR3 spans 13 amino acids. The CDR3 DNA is TGTGCCAGCTCTGAAGTGGGTGTTCAGCCCCAGCATTTT. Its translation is CASSEVGVQPQHF.

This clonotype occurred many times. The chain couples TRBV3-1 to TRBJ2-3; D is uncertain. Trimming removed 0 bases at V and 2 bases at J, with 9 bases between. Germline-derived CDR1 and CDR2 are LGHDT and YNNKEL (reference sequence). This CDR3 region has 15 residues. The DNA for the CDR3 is TGTGCCAGCAGCCAAGAAGGCAGATCCACAGATACGCAGTATTTT. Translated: CASSQEGRSTDTQYF.

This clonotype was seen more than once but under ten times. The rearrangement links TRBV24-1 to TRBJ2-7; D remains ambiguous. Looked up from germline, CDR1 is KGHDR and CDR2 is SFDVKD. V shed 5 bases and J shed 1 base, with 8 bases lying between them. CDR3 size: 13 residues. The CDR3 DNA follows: TGTGCCACCAGTGCGGGCAGGTCCTACGAGCAGTACTTC. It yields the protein CATSAGRSYEQYF.

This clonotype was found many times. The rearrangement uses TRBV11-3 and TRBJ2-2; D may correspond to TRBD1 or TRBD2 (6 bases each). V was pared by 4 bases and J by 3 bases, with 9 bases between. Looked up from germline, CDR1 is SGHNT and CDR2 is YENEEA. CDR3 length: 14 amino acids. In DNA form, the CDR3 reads TGTGCCAGCAGCTCTGGGGGGCACACCGGGGAGCTGTTTTTT. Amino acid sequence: CASSSGGHTGELFF.

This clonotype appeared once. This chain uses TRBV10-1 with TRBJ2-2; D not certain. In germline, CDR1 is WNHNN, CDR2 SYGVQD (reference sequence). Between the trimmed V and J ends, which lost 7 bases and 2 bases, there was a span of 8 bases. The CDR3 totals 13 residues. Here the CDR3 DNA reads TGCGCCAGCAAATGCGAAAACACCGGGGAGCTGTTTTTT. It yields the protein CASKCENTGELFF.

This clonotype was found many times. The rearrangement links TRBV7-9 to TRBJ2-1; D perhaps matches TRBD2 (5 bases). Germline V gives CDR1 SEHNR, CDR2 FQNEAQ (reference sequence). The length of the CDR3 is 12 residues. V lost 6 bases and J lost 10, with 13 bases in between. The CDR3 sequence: CASRPGLLEQFF. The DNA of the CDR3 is TGTGCCAGCAGACCCGGACTTTTAGAGCAGTTCTTC.

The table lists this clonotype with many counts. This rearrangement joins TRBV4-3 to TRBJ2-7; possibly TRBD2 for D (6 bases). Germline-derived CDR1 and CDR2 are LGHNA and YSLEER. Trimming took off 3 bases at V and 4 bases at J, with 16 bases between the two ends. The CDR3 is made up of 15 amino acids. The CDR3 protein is CASSQEEGTAYEQYF. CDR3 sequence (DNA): TGCGCCAGCAGCCAGGAGGAGGGGACGGCTTACGAGCAGTACTTC.